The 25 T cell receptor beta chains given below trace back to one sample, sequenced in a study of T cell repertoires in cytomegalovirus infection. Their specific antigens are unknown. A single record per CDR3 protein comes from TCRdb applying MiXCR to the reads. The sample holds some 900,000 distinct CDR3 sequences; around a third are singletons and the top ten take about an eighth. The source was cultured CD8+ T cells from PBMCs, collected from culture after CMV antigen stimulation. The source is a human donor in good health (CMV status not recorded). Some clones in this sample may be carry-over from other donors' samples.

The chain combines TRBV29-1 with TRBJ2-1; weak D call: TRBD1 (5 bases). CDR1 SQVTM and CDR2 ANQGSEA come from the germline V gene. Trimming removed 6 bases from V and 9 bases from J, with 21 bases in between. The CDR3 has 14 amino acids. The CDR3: CSVARPTGLGEQFF. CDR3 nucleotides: TGCAGCGTGGCAAGACCCACAGGTTTGGGTGAGCAGTTCTTC.

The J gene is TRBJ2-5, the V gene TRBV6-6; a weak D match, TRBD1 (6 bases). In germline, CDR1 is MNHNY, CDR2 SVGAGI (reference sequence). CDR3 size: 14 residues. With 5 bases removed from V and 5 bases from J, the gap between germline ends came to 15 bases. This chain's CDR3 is CASSGGTQRETQYF. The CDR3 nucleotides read TGTGCCAGCAGTGGTGGGACACAAAGGGAGACCCAGTACTTC.

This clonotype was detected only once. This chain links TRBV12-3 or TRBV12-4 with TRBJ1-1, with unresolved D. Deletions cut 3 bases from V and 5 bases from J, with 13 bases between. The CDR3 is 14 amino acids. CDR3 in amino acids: CASSFGEYGTEAFF. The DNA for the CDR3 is TGTGCCAGCAGTTTTGGAGAGTACGGAACTGAAGCTTTCTTT.

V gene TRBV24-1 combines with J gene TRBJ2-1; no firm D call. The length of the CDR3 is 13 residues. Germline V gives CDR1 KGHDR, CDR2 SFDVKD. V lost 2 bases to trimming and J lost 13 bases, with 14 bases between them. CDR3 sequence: CATSDYLTHIQFF. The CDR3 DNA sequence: TGTGCCACCAGTGATTACCTGACCCACATTCAGTTCTTC.

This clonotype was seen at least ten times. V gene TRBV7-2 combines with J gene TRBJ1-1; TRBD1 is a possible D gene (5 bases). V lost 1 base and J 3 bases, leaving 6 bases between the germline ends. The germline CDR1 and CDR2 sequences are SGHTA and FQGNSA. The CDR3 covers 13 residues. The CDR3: CASSLGDYTEAFF. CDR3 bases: TGTGCCAGCAGCTTAGGGGACTACACTGAAGCTTTCTTT. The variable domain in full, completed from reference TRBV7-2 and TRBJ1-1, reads GAGVSQSPSNKVTEKGKDVELRCDPISGHTALYWYRQSLGQGLEFLIYFQGNSAPDKSGLPSDRFSAERTGGSVSTLTIQRTQQEDSAVYLCASSLGDYTEAFFGQGTRLTVV.

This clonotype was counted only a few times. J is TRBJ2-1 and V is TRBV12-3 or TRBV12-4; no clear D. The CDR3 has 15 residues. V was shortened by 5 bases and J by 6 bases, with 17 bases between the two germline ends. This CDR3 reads CASSLSARQVNEQFF. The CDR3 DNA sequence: TGTGCCAGCAGTCTGTCAGCTCGCCAGGTCAATGAGCAGTTCTTC.

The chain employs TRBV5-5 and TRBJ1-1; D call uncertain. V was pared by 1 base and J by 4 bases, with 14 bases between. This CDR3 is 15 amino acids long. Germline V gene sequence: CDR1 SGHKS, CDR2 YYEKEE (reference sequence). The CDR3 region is CASSLPGRGSTEAFF. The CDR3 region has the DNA TGTGCCAGCAGCTTGCCCGGACGAGGGAGCACTGAAGCTTTCTTT. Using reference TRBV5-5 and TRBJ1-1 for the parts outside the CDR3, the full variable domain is DAGVTQSPTHLIKTRGQQVTLRCSPISGHKSVSWYQQVLGQGPQFIFQYYEKEERGRGNFPDRFSARQFPNYSSELNVNALLLGDSALYLCASSLPGRGSTEAFFGQGTRLTVV.

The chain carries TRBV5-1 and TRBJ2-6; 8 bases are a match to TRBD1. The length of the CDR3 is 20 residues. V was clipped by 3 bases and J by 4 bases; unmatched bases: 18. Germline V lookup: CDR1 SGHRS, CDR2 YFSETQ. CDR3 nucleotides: TGCGCCAGCAGCTCGCCCGACAGGGGCCCACCGGGGATAGGGGCCAACGTCCTGACTTTC. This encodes CASSSPDRGPPGIGANVLTF.

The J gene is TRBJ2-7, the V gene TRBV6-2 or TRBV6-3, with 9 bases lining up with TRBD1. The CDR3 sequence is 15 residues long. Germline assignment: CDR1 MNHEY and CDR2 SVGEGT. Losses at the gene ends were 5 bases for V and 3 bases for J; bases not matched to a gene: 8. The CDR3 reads CASSQPGQGNYEQYF. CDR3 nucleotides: TGTGCCAGCAGTCAGCCGGGACAGGGAAACTACGAGCAGTACTTC.

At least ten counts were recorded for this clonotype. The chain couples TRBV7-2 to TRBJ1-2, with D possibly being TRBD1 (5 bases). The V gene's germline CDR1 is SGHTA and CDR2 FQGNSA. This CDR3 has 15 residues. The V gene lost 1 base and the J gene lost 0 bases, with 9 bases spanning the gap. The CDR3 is CASSLGTSANYGYTF. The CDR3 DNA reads TGTGCCAGCAGCTTAGGGACATCGGCTAACTATGGCTACACCTTC.

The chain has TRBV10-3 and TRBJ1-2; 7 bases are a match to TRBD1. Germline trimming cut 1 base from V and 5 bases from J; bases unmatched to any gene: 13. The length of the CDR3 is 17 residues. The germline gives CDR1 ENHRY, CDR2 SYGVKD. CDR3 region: CAISEYRRSGQMYGYTF. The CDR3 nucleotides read TGTGCCATCAGTGAGTATAGGAGGTCGGGACAGATGTATGGCTACACCTTC.

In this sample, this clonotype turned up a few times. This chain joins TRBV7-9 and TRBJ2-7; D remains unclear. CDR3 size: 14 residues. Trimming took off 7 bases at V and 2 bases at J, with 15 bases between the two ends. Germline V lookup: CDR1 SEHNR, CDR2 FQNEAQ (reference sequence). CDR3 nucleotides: TGTGCCAGCACCCCGGCCCCCCGGCCCTACGAGCAGTACTTC. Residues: CASTPAPRPYEQYF.

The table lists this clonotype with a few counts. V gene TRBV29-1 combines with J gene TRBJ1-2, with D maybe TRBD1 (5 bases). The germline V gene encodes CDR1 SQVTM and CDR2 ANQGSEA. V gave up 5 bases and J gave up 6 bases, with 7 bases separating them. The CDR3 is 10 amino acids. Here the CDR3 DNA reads TGCAGCGTTAAAGGGGATGGCTACACCTTC. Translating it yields CSVKGDGYTF.

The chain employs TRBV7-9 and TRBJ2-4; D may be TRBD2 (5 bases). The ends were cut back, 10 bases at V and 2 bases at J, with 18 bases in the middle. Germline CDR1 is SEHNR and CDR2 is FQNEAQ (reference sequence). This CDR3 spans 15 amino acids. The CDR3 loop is CANSHPSGSKNIQYF. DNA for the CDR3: TGTGCCAACAGTCACCCGTCGGGGTCCAAAAACATTCAGTACTTC.

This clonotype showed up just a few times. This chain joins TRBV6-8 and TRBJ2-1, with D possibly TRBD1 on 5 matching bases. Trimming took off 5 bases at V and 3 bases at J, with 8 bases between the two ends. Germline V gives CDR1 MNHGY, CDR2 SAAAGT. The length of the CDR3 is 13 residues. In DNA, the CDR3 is TGTGCCAGCAGTGTTACAGGCTACAATGAGCAGTTCTTC. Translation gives CASSVTGYNEQFF.

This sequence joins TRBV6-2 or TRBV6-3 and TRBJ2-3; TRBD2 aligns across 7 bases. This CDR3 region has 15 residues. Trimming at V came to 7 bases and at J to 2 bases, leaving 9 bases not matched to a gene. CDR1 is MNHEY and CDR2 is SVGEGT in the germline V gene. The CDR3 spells CASNLGTTITDTQYF. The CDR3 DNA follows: TGTGCCAGCAACCTCGGGACTACCATCACAGATACGCAGTATTTT.

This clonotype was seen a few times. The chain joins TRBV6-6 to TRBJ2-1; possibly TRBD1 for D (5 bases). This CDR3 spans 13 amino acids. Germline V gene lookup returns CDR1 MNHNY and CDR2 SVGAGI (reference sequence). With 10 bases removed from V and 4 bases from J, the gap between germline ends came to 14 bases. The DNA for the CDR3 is TGTGCCACCAGACAGATACTGTACAATGAGCAGTTCTTC. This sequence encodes CATRQILYNEQFF.

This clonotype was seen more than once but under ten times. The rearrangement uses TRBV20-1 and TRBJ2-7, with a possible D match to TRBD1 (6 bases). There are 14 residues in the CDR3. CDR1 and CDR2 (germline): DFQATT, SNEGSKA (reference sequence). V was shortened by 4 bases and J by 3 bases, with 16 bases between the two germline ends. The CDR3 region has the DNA TGCAGTGCTACAAGGCTGGACAGTCGCTACGAGCAGTACTTC. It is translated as CSATRLDSRYEQYF.

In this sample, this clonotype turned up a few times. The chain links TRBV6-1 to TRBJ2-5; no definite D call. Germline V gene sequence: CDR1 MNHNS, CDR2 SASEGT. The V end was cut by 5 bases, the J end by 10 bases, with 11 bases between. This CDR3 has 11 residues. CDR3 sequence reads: CASSIREVQYF. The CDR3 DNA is TGTGCCAGCAGTATAAGAGAGGTCCAGTACTTC.

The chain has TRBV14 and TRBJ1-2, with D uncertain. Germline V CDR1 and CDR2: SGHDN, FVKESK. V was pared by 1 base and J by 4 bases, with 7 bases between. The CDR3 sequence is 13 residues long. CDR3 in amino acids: CASSQAQIYGYTF. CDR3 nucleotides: TGTGCCAGCAGCCAAGCTCAGATCTATGGCTACACCTTC.

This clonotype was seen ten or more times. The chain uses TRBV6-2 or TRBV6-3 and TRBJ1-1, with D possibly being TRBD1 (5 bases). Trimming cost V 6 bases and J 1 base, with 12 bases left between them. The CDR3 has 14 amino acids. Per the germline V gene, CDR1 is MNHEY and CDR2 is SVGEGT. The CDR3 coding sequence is TGTGCCAGCAGGCCTGGACAAGCGAACACTGAAGCTTTCTTT. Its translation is CASRPGQANTEAFF.

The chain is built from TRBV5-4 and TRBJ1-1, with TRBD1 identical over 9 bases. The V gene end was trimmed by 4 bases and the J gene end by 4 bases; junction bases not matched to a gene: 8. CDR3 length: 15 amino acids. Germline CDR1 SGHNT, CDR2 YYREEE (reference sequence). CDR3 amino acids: CASSSGQGMGTEAFF. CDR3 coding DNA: TGTGCCAGCAGCAGCGGACAGGGGATGGGCACTGAAGCTTTCTTT.

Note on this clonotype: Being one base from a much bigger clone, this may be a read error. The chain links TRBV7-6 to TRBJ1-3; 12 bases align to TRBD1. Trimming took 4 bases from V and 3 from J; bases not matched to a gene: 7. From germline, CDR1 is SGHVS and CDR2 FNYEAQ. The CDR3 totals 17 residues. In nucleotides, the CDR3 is TGTGCCAGCAGCTCGAGCGGGACAGGGGGCTATGGAAACACCATATATTTT. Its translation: CASSSSGTGGYGNTIYF.

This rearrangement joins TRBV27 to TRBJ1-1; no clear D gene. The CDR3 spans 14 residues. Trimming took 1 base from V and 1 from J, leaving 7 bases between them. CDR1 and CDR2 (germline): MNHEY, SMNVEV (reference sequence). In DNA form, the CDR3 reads TGTGCCAGCAGTTTATATGAGGCGAACACTGAAGCTTTCTTT. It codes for CASSLYEANTEAFF.

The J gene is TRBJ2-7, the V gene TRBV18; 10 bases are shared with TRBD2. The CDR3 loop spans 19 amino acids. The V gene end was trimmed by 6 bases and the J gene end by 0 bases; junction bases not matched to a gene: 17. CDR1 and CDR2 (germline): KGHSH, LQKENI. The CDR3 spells CASSHTRTSGISSSYEQYF. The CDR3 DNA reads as TGTGCCAGCTCTCATACTAGGACTAGCGGTATTAGTTCCTCCTACGAGCAGTACTTC.